The sequence of this T cell receptor (beta chain) was determined in a study of blood T cell repertoires in COVID-19. The data were produced by immunoSEQ multiplex PCR, yet TCRdb's version contains in-frame clones alone and is incomplete. The data hold about 250,000 clones, with about nine tenths observed a single time. The sequence was obtained from a man in his forties or fifties who had recovered from COVID-19. Sequencing was performed on PBMCs or T cells enriched from blood (not recorded which).

The CDR3 DNA reads as TGTGCCAGCAGTTCCCTAGGACACAACACTGAAGCTTTCTTT. This sequence encodes CASSSLGHNTEAFF. The chain couples TRBV27 to TRBJ1-1; perhaps TRBD1 as D (5 bases). Germline V gene data show CDR1 as MNHEY and CDR2 as SMNVEV (reference sequence). This CDR3 is 14 amino acids long. Between the trimmed V and J ends, which lost 4 bases and 2 bases, there was a span of 11 bases.